A single sample is the source of the 20 T cell receptor beta chains below, sequenced in a study of cytomegalovirus exposure and HLA in healthy donors. The PCR was carried out with 60 Vbeta primers and 13 Jbeta primers. Only in-frame clones appear in the TCRdb table, and some are missing; sequencing was by immunoSEQ multiplex PCR. The sample data list around 110,000 clones. Input material: PBMCs. The receptors were gathered from a man aged 25-40 years in good health and CMV-seronegative.

Notes on this clone: Additional DNA sequences in this sample encode the identical CDR3. The chain joins TRBV5-4 to TRBJ2-5, with TRBD1 matching 7 bases. The CDR3 is made up of 14 amino acids. Germline V CDR1 and CDR2: SGHNT, YYREEE (reference sequence). J gave up 1 base and V 0 bases, and 0 bases lay outside the gene matches. For the CDR3, the DNA is TGTGCCAGCAGCTTGGCAGGGGGCCAAGAGACCCAGTACTTC. Translated: CASSLAGGQETQYF. Full variable domain (remainder filled in from reference TRBV5-4 and TRBJ2-5): ETGVTQSPTHLIKTRGQQVTLRCSSQSGHNTVSWYQQALGQGPQFIFQYYREEENGRGNFPPRFSGLQFPNYSSELNVNALELDDSALYLCASSLAGGQETQYFGPGTRLLVL.

The chain links TRBV7-9 to TRBJ2-5; a possible D gene is TRBD2 (5 bases). The assigned J gene may be wrong: the sequence end matches TRBJ2-7 better. Germline V CDR1 and CDR2: SEHNR, FQNEAQ (reference sequence). The CDR3 loop spans 13 amino acids. CDR3 DNA sequence: TGTGCCAGCAGCTTAGTGGACTTTGGCGAGCAGTACTTC. Translating gives CASSLVDFGEQYF.

The CDR3 coding sequence is TGCGCCAGCGACGGGACTAGCGGGGGTCTCTCTAGCACAGATACGCAGTATTTT. Amino acids: CASDGTSGGLSSTDTQYF. This chain joins TRBV23-1 and TRBJ2-3; TRBD2 matches 14 bases. TRBV23-1 is filed as an ORF, its function uncertain. CDR3 size: 18 residues. The V segment lost 8 bases and the J segment 0 bases; nucleotides outside the gene matches: 10.

The gene calls are TRBV5-1 and TRBJ2-2; maybe TRBD2 (7 bases). The germline V gene encodes CDR1 SGHRS and CDR2 YFSETQ. CDR3 length: 15 residues. V was clipped by 2 bases and J by 7 bases, with 15 bases between them. The CDR3 DNA sequence: TGCGCCAGCAGCTTCCTGGGGGGGCCCGGCGGGGAGCTGTTTTTT. It encodes CASSFLGGPGGELFF.

The chain recombines TRBV30 with TRBJ1-2; tentative D call: TRBD1 (5 bases). The CDR3 contains 11 residues. V lost 4 bases, J lost 8 bases, and 11 bases lay in between. Germline V CDR1 and CDR2: GTSNPN, SVGIG (reference sequence). CDR3 DNA: TGTGCCTGGAACTTAGGGGAAGGCTACACCTTC. It translates to CAWNLGEGYTF.

The rearrangement uses TRBV10-3 and TRBJ1-6; possibly TRBD1 for D (5 bases). The V gene lost 8 bases and the J gene lost 8 bases, with 19 bases spanning the gap. The CDR3 has 15 residues. Germline CDR1 reads ENHRY; CDR2 reads SYGVKD. For the CDR3, the DNA is TGTGCCATCCGAGCAGGGCGACTTTTGGATTCACCCCTCCACTTT. It specifies CAIRAGRLLDSPLHF.

This rearrangement joins TRBV4-1 to TRBJ1-1; 7 bases are shared with TRBD1. V lost 0 bases and J lost 1; bases outside the gene matches: 5. CDR3 size: 16 residues. The germline CDR1 and CDR2 sequences are MGHRA and YSYEKL. In DNA, the CDR3 is TGCGCCAGCAGCCAAGATTCCGGACAGGCGAACACTGAAGCTTTCTTT. Amino acid sequence: CASSQDSGQANTEAFF.

The V call is TRBV5-1, the J call TRBJ1-1, with D unclear. The CDR3 is made up of 14 amino acids. The germline V gene has CDR1 SGHRS and CDR2 YFSETQ. The V gene lost 4 bases and the J gene lost 0 bases, with 10 bases spanning the gap. The CDR3 reads CASSLPSMNTEAFF. CDR3 sequence (DNA): TGCGCCAGCAGCCTCCCGTCTATGAACACTGAAGCTTTCTTT.

The chain combines TRBV13 with TRBJ1-1, with D possibly TRBD1 on 5 matching bases. V dropped 7 bases and J dropped 2 bases, with 17 bases sitting between them. In germline, CDR1 is PRHDT, CDR2 FYEKMQ (reference sequence). The length of the CDR3 is 15 residues. The DNA of the CDR3 is TGTGCCAGCACCATGAAAACAGGAGTTAACACTGAAGCTTTCTTT. Its protein product is CASTMKTGVNTEAFF. The variable domain in full, completed from reference TRBV13 and TRBJ1-1, reads AAGVIQSPRHLIKEKRETATLKCYPIPRHDTVYWYQQGPGQDPQFLISFYEKMQSDKGSIPDRFSAQQFSDYHSELNMSSLELGDSALYFCASTMKTGVNTEAFFGQGTRLTVV.

The chain employs TRBV4-2 and TRBJ1-4; perhaps TRBD1 as D (5 bases). This CDR3 is built from 18 residues. Germline V gives CDR1 LGHNA, CDR2 YNFKEQ. Between the trimmed V and J ends, which lost 0 bases and 6 bases, there was a span of 20 bases. In DNA, the CDR3 is TGTGCCAGCAGCCAAGAGGTCCGTGGGGCAGCCTCCTATGAAAAACTGTTTTTT. Protein sequence: CASSQEVRGAASYEKLFF.

The chain is built from TRBV7-2 and TRBJ1-5; 8 bases line up with TRBD1. V shed 5 bases, J shed 4 bases, and the junction held 7 bases outside the gene matches. Germline V gives CDR1 SGHTA, CDR2 FQGNSA. This CDR3 contains 15 residues. Here the CDR3 reads CASSLNRGANQPQHF. The CDR3, as DNA: TGTGCCAGCAGCCTAAACAGGGGGGCTAATCAGCCCCAGCATTTT.

The chain joins TRBV18 to TRBJ1-2, with 7 bases lining up with TRBD1. This CDR3 is 14 amino acids long. V lost 3 bases to trimming and J lost 3 bases; unmatched junction nucleotides: 4. Germline-derived CDR1 and CDR2 are KGHSH and LQKENI. The CDR3 is CASSPTGRDYGYTF. CDR3 coding DNA: TGTGCCAGCTCACCGACAGGGCGGGACTATGGCTACACCTTC.

This rearrangement joins TRBV5-1 to TRBJ2-3; TRBD2 agrees at 8 bases. Germline CDR1 and CDR2: SGHRS and YFSETQ. V shed 4 bases and J 3 bases; nucleotides not matched to a gene: 7. CDR3 size: 15 residues. This CDR3 reads CASSPSGGITDTQYF. CDR3 in DNA: TGCGCCAGCAGCCCGAGCGGGGGTATTACAGATACGCAGTATTTT.

Turning to this clone: The junction and the germline gene differ at one end; a read error may be behind it. CDR3 nucleotides: TGTGCCAGCTCACCTCTCGGGACTAGCGGTATAGACGAGCACCGGGGAGCTGTTTTT. This gives the protein CASSPLGTSGIDEHRGAVF. The chain joins TRBV18 to TRBJ2-2, with 11 positions matching TRBD2. CDR1 KGHSH and CDR2 LQKENI come from the germline V gene. The CDR3 contains 19 residues.

V usage is TRBV7-3 and J usage is TRBJ2-3; D unresolved. Per germline, CDR1 SGHTA and CDR2 FQGTGA. The CDR3 length is 13 residues. Trimming took off 6 bases at V and 2 bases at J, with 9 bases between the two ends. The CDR3 here is CASRSITTDTQYF. CDR3 DNA sequence: TGTGCCAGCAGGTCTATTACCACAGATACGCAGTATTTT.

The chain recombines TRBV11-2 with TRBJ1-2; D may be TRBD1 (5 bases). Between the trimmed V and J ends, which lost 2 bases and 2 bases, there was a span of 9 bases. The germline V gene encodes CDR1 SGHAT and CDR2 FQNNGV. CDR3 size: 14 residues. CDR3 nucleotide sequence: TGTGCCAGCAGCTTAACCCGACAGAACTATGGCTACACCTTC. As protein: CASSLTRQNYGYTF. The full variable domain, its missing parts supplied by reference TRBV11-2 and TRBJ1-2, is EAGVAQSPRYKIIEKRQSVAFWCNPISGHATLYWYQQILGQGPKLLIQFQNNGVVDDSQLPKDRFSAERLKGVDSTLKIQPAKLEDSAVYLCASSLTRQNYGYTFGSGTRLTVV.

The chain joins TRBV7-2 to TRBJ2-7; D may be TRBD2 (5 bases). Germline assignment: CDR1 SGHTA and CDR2 FQGNSA. This CDR3 contains 15 residues. V lost 0 bases and J 1 base, leaving 10 bases between the germline ends. CDR3 nucleotide sequence: TGTGCCAGCAGCTTAGCCGGGATAATGTCCTACGAGCAGTACTTC. Translated, it gives CASSLAGIMSYEQYF.

A remark on this clone: At one of its ends the junction is not consistent with the germline gene, which may arise from a read error. Other DNA sequences in the same sample also yield this CDR3. The gene calls are TRBV7-9 and TRBJ2-7; D is unresolved. CDR3 length: 12 residues. Germline V lookup: CDR1 SEHNR, CDR2 FQNEAQ (reference sequence). The chain's CDR3 is CASSLANNKQYF. The CDR3 coding sequence is TGCGCCAGCAGCTTAGCTAACAACAAGCAGTACTTC. Drawing the rest from reference TRBV7-9 and TRBJ2-7, the complete variable domain is DTGVSQNPRHKITKRGQNVTFRCDPISEHNRLYWYRQTLGQGPEFLTYFQNEAQLEKSRLLSDRFSAERPKGSFSTLEIQRTEQGDSAMYLCASSLANNKQYFGPGTRLTVT.

The rearrangement links TRBV2 to TRBJ1-5; D is uncertain. The length of the CDR3 is 14 residues. CDR1 and CDR2 from the germline V gene are SNHLY and FYNNEI. Trimming took off 6 bases at V and 0 bases at J, with 9 bases between the two ends. In DNA form, the CDR3 reads TGTGCCAGCAGGAGGGAAACTAGCAATCAGCCCCAGCATTTT. Protein: CASRRETSNQPQHF.

V usage is TRBV27 and J usage is TRBJ1-6; D call uncertain. The CDR3 has 16 amino acids. The V gene's germline CDR1 is MNHEY and CDR2 SMNVEV (reference sequence). Trimming cost V 5 bases and J 7 bases, with 18 bases left between them. CDR3 in amino acids: CASSLTLPQTNSPLHF. CDR3 DNA sequence: TGTGCCAGCAGTCTCACCCTGCCACAGACCAATTCACCCCTCCACTTT.